This T cell receptor beta chain was captured in a study of early T cells in non-severe SARS-CoV-2 infection. The overall study: Unsorted whole-blood RNA was sequenced in bulk, leaving chains unpaired. Study outcomes and limitations: Anti-spike CD8 responses were favored in VDJdb matching, and private and CD4 specificities were missed.

Individual cDNA molecules carried attached unique molecular identifiers. TCRdb itself ran the 5' RACE reads through MiXCR, one entry per CDR3 protein. The sample shows about 71,000 distinct CDR3 sequences, 12% of them seen only once. Comments on this clonotype: Its antigen is not identified.

Germline-derived CDR1 and CDR2 are SGHAT and FQNNGV. The CDR3 sequence is 16 residues long. V was cut by 3 bases and J by 3 bases, with 14 bases left in between. The chain couples TRBV11-2 to TRBJ2-2, with D perhaps matching TRBD1 (7 bases). The input for sequencing was whole blood, taken at baseline. This sequence was found in an adult who was a healthcare worker with PCR-confirmed SARS-CoV-2 infection or an uninfected control (not recorded which). The CDR3 DNA sequence: TGTGCCAGCAGCTTCGCGGGACAGAAGTACACCGGGGAGCTGTTTTTT. It encodes CASSFAGQKYTGELFF.